Described below is a single TCR beta chain sequence and its context. Its antigen is not known. This entry belongs to a study of tumor-infiltrating lymphocytes in primary liver carcinoma. Study-wide results and limits: Less overlap was seen in tumor-adjacent and tumor-blood pairs than in tumor region pairs.

The template, around 540 ng total RNA, yielded TCR beta cDNA made with a constant-region primer. Slightly modified ARM-PCR with three nested multiplex PCR rounds yielded TCR beta libraries. TRBV1-TRBV30 forward primers paired with a C-beta reverse primer drove the first two PCR rounds, roughly 10 cycles each. TCRdb redid the calling of the multiplex PCR reads with MiXCR, one entry per CDR3 protein. The table shows a few hundred thousand distinct CDR3 sequences, with 50% to 60% occurring only once. RNA isolated from unsorted whole blood supplied the blood RNA, with germline DNA also extracted. CDR1 and CDR2 (germline): SGHNT, YENEEA. The CDR3 runs to 19 residues. Trimming pared 8 bases from V and 0 bases from J, leaving 25 bases between.

Sequencing was done on a sample of peripheral blood. The chain couples TRBV11-3 to TRBJ2-2; TRBD1 is a possible D gene (7 bases). This sequence was found in a woman in her 30s with primary liver carcinoma and hepatitis B virus infection. This chain's CDR3 is CASPGGGTEDPTNTGELFF. As DNA, the CDR3 is TGTGCCAGCCCAGGGGGTGGGACTGAGGACCCGACGAACACCGGGGAGCTGTTTTTT.